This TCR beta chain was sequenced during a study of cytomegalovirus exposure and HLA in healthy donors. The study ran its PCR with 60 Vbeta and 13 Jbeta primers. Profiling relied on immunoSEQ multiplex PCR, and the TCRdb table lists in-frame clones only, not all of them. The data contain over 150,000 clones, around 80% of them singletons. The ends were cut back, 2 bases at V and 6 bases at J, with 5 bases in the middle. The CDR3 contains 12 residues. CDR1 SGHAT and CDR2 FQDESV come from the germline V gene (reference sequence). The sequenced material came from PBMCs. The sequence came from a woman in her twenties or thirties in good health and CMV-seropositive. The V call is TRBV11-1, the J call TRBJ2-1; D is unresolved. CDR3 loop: CASSLSRNEQFF. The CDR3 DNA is TGTGCCAGCAGCTTATCCCGCAATGAGCAGTTCTTC.